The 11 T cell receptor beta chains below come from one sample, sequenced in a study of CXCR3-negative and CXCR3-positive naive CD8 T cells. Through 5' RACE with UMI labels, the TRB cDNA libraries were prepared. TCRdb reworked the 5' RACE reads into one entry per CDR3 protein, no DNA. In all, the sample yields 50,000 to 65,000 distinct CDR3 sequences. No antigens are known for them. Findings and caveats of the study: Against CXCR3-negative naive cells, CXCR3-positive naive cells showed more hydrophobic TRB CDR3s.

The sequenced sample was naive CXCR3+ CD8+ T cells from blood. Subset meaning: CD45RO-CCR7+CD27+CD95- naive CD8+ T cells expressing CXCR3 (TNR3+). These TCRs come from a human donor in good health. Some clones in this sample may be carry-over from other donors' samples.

The CDR3 is CASSLAPNQPQHF. V usage is TRBV7-9 and J usage is TRBJ1-5. The CDR3 spans 13 residues. Germline V gene lookup returns CDR1 SEHNR and CDR2 FQNEAQ (reference sequence).

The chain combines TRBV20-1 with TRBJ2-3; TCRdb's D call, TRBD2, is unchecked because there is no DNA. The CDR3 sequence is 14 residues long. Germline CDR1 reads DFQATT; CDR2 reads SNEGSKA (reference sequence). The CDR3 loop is CSAIEESPADTQYF.

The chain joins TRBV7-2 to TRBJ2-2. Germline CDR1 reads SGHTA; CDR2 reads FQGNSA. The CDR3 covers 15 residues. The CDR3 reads CASSLIQTQTGELFF.

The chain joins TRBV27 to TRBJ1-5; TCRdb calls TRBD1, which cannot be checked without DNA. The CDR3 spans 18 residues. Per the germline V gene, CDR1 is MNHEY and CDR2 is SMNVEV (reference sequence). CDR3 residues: CASPPEALDRGRNQPQHF.

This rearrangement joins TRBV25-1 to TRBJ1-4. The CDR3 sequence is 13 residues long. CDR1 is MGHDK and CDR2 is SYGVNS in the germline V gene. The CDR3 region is CASSVGSNEKLFF.

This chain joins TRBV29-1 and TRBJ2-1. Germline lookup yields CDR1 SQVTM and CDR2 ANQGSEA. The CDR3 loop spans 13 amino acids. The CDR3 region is CSVGQINYNEQFF.

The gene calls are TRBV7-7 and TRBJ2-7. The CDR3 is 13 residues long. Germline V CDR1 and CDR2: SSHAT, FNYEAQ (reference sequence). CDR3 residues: CASSLDGTYEQYF.

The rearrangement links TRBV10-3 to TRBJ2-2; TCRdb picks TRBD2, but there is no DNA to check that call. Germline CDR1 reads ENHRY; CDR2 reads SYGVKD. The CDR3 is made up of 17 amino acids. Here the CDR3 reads CAISGATSGSYTGELFF.

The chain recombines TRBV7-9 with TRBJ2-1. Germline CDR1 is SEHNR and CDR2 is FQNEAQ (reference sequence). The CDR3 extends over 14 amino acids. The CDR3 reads CASSLEEPYNEQFF.

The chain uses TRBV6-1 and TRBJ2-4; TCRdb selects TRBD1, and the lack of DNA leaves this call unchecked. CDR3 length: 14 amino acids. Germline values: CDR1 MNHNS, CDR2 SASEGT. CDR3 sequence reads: CASRPPGQGNIQYF.

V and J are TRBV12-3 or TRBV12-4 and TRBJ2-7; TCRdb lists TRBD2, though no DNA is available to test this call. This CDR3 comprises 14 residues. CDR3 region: CASSFMRDSLEQYF.